This TCR beta chain stems from a study of blood T cell repertoires in COVID-19. Looking at the study overall: Acute-phase and convalescent COVID-19 samples originated in the United States, Italy and Spain. Nucleic acid was either cDNA or gDNA, and it came from T cells, B-cell-depleted T cells, or PBMCs.

The CDR3 sequence is 20 residues long. The ends lost 0 bases at V and 4 bases at J; junction bases unmatched: 14. CDR1 is MNHEY, CDR2 SVGEGT, per germline. In the source study's methods: The assay estimated nucleated cells by amplifying reference gene primers. The method was immunoSEQ multiplex PCR; TCRdb's version includes in-frame clones alone and lacks a portion of them. V and J calls plus clone size are reproduced from that table; the DNA served to infer D and trimming. Of 160,000 or so clones listed, 81% are singletons. This clonotype originated in a man in his fifties or sixties with active or convalescent COVID-19. Sample: peripheral blood. The rearrangement joins TRBV6-2 or TRBV6-3 to TRBJ2-2; 10 bases are shared with TRBD1. CDR3 sequence: CASSYSRDRGPGLFTGELFF. In DNA, the CDR3 is TGTGCCAGCAGTTACTCCCGGGACAGGGGACCCGGGTTATTCACCGGGGAGCTGTTTTTT.